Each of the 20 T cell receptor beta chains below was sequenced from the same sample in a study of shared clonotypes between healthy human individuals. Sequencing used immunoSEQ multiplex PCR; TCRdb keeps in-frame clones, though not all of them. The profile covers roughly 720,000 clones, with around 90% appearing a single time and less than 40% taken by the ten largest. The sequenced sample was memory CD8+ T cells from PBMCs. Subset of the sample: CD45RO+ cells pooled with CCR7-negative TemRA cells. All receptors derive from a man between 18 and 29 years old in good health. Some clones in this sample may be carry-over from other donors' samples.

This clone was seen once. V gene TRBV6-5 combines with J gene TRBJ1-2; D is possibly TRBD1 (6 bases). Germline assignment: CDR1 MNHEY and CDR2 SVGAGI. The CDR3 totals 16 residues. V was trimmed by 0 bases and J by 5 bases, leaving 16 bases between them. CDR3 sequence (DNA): TGTGCCAGCAGTTACTCGACACGGCAGGGGCAATATGGCTACACCTTC. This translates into CASSYSTRQGQYGYTF.

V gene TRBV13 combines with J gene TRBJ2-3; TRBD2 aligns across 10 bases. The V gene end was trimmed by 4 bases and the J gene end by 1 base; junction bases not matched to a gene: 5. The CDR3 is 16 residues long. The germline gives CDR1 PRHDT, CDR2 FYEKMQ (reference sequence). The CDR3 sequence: CASSSRTSGRTDTQYF. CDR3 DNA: TGTGCCAGCAGCTCCAGGACTAGCGGTCGCACAGATACGCAGTATTTT.

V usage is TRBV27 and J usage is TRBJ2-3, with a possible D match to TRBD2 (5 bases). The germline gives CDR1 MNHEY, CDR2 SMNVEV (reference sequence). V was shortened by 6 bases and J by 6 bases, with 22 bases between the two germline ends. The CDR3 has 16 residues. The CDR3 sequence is CASSPLPVRGPDTQYF. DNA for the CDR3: TGTGCCAGCAGCCCGCTGCCGGTCCGGGGTCCGGATACGCAGTATTTT.

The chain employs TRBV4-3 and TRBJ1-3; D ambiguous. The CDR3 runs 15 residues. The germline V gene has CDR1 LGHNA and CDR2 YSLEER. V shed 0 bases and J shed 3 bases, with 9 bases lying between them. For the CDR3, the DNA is TGCGCCAGCAGCCAAGAGTGGGGTAATGGAAACACCATATATTTT. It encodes CASSQEWGNGNTIYF.

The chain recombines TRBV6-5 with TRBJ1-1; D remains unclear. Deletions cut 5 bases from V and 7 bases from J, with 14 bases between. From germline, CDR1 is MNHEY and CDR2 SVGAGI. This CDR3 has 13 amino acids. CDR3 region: CASSDGRWGEAFF. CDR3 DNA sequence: TGTGCCAGCAGTGACGGACGGTGGGGTGAAGCTTTCTTT.

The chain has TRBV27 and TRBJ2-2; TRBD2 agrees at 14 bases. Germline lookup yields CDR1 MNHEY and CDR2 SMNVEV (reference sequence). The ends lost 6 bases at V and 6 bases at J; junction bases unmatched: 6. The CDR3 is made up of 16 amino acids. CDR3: CASSLGLAGGPGELFF. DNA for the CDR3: TGTGCCAGCAGCCTCGGACTAGCGGGAGGACCCGGGGAGCTGTTTTTT.

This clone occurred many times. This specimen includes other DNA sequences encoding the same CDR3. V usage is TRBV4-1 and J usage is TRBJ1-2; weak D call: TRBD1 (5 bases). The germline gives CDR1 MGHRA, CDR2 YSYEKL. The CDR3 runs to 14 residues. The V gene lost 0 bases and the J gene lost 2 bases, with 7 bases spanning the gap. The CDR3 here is CASSQERGNYGYTF. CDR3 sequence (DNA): TGCGCCAGCAGCCAAGAGAGGGGAAACTATGGCTACACCTTC.

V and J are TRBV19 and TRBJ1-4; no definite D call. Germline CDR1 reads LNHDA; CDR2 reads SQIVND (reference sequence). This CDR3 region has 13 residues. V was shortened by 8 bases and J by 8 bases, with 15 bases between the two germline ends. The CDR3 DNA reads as TGTGCCAGTCGAAAACGACTGGAAGAAAAACTGTTTTTT. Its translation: CASRKRLEEKLFF.

The DNA of the CDR3 is TGTGCCAGCAGTTTATATCAGGGCCAAGAGACCCAGTACTTC. Amino acid sequence: CASSLYQGQETQYF. The chain couples TRBV27 to TRBJ2-5; the D gene is possibly TRBD1 (5 bases). The CDR3 spans 14 residues. Germline V gives CDR1 MNHEY, CDR2 SMNVEV (reference sequence). Trimming took off 1 base at V and 1 base at J, with 7 bases between the two ends.

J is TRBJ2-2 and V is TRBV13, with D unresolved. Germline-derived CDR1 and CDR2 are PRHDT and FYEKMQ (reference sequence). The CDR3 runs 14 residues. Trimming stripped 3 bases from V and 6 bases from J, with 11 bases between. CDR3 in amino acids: CASSLLSRAGELFF. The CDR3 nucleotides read TGTGCCAGCAGCTTGCTTTCTAGAGCCGGGGAGCTGTTTTTT.

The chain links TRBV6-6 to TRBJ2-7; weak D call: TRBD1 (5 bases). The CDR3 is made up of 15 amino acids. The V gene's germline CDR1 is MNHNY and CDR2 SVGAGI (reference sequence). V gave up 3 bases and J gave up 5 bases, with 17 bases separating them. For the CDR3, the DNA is TGTGCCAGCAGTTATCTTATCGCAGGGATACACGAGCAGTACTTC. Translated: CASSYLIAGIHEQYF.

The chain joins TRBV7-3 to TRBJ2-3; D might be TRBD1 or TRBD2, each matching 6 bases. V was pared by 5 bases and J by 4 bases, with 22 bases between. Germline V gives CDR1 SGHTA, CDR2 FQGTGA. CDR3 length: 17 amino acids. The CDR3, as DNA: TGTGCCAGCAGCCCCAAAGGGGGAGGCCCTCCGCCAGATACGCAGTATTTT. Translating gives CASSPKGGGPPPDTQYF.

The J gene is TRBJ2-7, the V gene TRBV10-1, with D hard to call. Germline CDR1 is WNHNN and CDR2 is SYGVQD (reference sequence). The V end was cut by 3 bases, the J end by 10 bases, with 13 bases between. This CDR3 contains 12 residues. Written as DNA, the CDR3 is TGCGCCAGCAGTGAAGCCCTAGGATATCAGTACTTC. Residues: CASSEALGYQYF.

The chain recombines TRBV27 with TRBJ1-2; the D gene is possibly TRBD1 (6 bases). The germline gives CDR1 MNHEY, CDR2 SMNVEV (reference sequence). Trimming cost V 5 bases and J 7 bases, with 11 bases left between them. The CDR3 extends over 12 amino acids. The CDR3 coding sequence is TGTGCCAGCAGTCTTAAGGGGGGTGGCTACACCTTC. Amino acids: CASSLKGGGYTF.

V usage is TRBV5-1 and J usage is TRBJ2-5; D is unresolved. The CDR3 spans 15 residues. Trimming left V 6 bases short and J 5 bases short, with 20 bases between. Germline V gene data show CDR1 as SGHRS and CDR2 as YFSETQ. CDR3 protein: CASIRTASARETQYF. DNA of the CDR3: TGCGCCAGCATCCGTACAGCTTCAGCGAGGGAGACCCAGTACTTC.

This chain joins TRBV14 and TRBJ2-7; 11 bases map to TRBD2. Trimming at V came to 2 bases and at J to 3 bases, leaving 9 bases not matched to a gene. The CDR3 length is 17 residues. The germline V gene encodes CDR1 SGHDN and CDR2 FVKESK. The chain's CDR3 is CASSQRLAGGLSYEQYF. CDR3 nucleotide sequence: TGTGCCAGCAGCCAACGTCTAGCGGGAGGATTGAGCTACGAGCAGTACTTC.

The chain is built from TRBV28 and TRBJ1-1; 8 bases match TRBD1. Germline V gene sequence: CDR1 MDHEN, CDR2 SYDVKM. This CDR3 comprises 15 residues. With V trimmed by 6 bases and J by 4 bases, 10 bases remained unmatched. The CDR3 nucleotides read TGTGCCAGCAGCATGACAGGGGAAGGGAGCACTGAAGCTTTCTTT. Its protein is CASSMTGEGSTEAFF.

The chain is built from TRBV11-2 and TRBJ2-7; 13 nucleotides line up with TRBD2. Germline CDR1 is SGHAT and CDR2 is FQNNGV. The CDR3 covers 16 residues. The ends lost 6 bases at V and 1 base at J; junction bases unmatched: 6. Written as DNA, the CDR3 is TGTGCCAGCAGTCCCCCGGGACTAGCGGGGTCCTACGAGCAGTACTTC. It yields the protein CASSPPGLAGSYEQYF.

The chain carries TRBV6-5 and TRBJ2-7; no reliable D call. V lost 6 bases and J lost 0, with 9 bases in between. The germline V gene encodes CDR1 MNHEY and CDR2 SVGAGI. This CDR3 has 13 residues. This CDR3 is CASRGTSSYEQYF. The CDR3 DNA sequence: TGTGCCAGCAGAGGCACAAGCTCCTACGAGCAGTACTTC.

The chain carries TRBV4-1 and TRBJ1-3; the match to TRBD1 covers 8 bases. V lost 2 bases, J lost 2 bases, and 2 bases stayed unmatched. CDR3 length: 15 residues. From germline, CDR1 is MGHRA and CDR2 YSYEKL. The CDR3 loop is CASSQTTGAGNTIYF. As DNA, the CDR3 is TGCGCCAGCAGCCAAACGACAGGGGCTGGAAACACCATATATTTT.